This T cell receptor beta chain originates from a study of cytomegalovirus exposure and HLA in healthy donors. Trimming left V 6 bases short and J 4 bases short, with 12 bases between. This CDR3 has 13 residues. Germline values: CDR1 MNHNY, CDR2 SVGAGI (reference sequence). The study ran its PCR with 60 Vbeta and 13 Jbeta primers. Sequencing used immunoSEQ multiplex PCR; TCRdb keeps in-frame clones, though not all of them. Of 100,000 to 150,000 clones listed, approximately 80% were seen once; the top ten hold about 1.5%. This clone was found a few times. V and J are TRBV6-6 and TRBJ1-2; TRBD1 is a possible D gene (5 bases). Material: PBMCs. The clonotype comes from a woman aged 18-29 years in good health and CMV-seronegative. The CDR3, as DNA: TGTGCCAGCAGAGCATTAGACAGCTATGGCTACACCTTC. This gives the protein CASRALDSYGYTF.